This is a list of T cell receptor beta chains from one sample in a study of T-cell memory formation after mild COVID-19. TCRdb itself ran the 5' RACE reads through MiXCR, one entry per CDR3 protein. The sample carries about 470,000 distinct CDR3 sequences, 20% to 30% recorded once. Sample: PBMCs or a T cell subset sorted from them (not recorded which). These receptor sequences come from an adult woman who had mild COVID-19 (a few samples of this study predate the infection). Cell type and time point are not known. Both conserved end residues are part of each CDR3. The order of the fields is D gene, clone size, V gene, J gene, CDR3 protein, CDR3 DNA. D genes are given only for firm matches. Size tells how often a clone was seen (once, few, many) or the class of an expanded clone, and some rows leave it out.

-	few	TRBV4-1	TRBJ2-5	CASSQEIQRTQETQYF	TGCGCCAGCAGCCAAGAAATACAGAGAACCCAAGAGACCCAGTACTTC
-	-	TRBV30	TRBJ2-7	CAWSQGSRYEQYF	TGTGCCTGGAGCCAGGGGTCGAGATACGAGCAGTACTTC
TRBD1	-	TRBV6-2/TRBV6-3	TRBJ1-2	CASNLDRGLYGYTF	TGTGCCAGCAACCTGGACAGGGGGCTCTATGGCTACACCTTC
-	-	TRBV12-3/TRBV12-4	TRBJ2-3	CASSERRISKAGYF	TGTGCCAGCAGTGAGCGGAGGATCTCAAAGGCAGGGTATTTT
-	few	TRBV25-1	TRBJ2-7	CASSESPKYEQYF	TGTGCCAGCAGTGAATCACCAAAATACGAGCAGTACTTC
TRBD2	few	TRBV7-9	TRBJ2-1	CASSPSGRARNEQFF	TGTGCCAGCAGCCCCAGCGGGAGGGCCAGAAATGAGCAGTTCTTC
TRBD1	-	TRBV7-6	TRBJ2-7	CASSLATGGNEQYF	TGTGCCAGCAGCTTGGCGACAGGGGGGAACGAGCAGTACTTC
-	-	TRBV5-1	TRBJ2-7	CASSPPGPRYEQYF	TGCGCCAGCAGCCCTCCGGGACCACGCTACGAGCAGTACTTC
-	-	TRBV30	TRBJ1-4	CAWGNKQGNEKLFF	TGTGCCTGGGGCAATAAACAGGGTAATGAAAAACTGTTTTTT
TRBD1	-	TRBV12-5	TRBJ1-1	CASGWPIQGEGTEAFF	TGTGCTAGTGGTTGGCCTATACAGGGGGAAGGAACTGAAGCTTTCTTT
TRBD1	few	TRBV12-3/TRBV12-4	TRBJ2-1	CASSLRDRDHEQFF	TGTGCCAGCAGTCTCCGGGACAGGGACCATGAGCAGTTCTTC
-	-	TRBV5-1	TRBJ2-3	CASSPSPQRALTSTDTQYF	TGCGCCAGCAGCCCGTCGCCGCAGCGGGCGCTAACTAGCACAGATACGCAGTATTTT
TRBD1	-	TRBV7-9	TRBJ1-1	CASSLHQGVNTEAFF	TGTGCCAGCAGCTTGCACCAGGGGGTGAACACTGAAGCTTTCTTT
-	-	TRBV5-6	TRBJ1-1	CASSLGTGFTEAFF	TGTGCCAGCAGCTTGGGAACAGGGTTCACTGAAGCTTTCTTT
-	few	TRBV7-9	TRBJ2-2	CASSPSQGTGELFF	TGTGCCAGCAGCCCCTCGCAGGGAACCGGGGAGCTGTTTTTT
-	-	TRBV30	TRBJ2-7	CAWRGFWEQYF	TGTGCCTGGAGAGGGTTTTGGGAGCAGTACTTC
-	few	TRBV7-2	TRBJ2-1	CASRSPGGPYNEQFF	TGTGCCAGCAGATCCCCCGGAGGGCCCTACAATGAGCAGTTCTTC
TRBD2	-	TRBV7-8	TRBJ2-1	CASSPEGLAGYEQFF	TGTGCCAGCAGCCCCGAGGGACTAGCGGGCTATGAGCAGTTCTTC
TRBD2	few	TRBV20-1	TRBJ2-5	CSAIRPGLAGETQYF	TGCAGTGCTATCAGACCGGGACTAGCGGGAGAGACCCAGTACTTC
TRBD2	few	TRBV20-1	TRBJ2-7	CSARRRLAGGRYEQYF	TGCAGTGCTCGCCGCCGTCTAGCGGGGGGCCGCTACGAGCAGTACTTC
-	many	TRBV5-6	TRBJ2-2	CASSLLQGLSNTGELFF	TGTGCCAGCAGCTTATTACAGGGCCTTTCGAACACCGGGGAGCTGTTTTTT
-	once	TRBV29-1	TRBJ2-7	CSVSPGLHSYEQYF	TGCAGCGTATCTCCGGGACTGCACTCCTACGAGCAGTACTTC
TRBD1	few	TRBV7-2	TRBJ1-2	CASSFGNPTGGGRYTF	TGTGCCAGCAGCTTCGGAAACCCAACAGGGGGCGGACGCTACACCTTC
-	once	TRBV21-1	TRBJ1-6	CASSKIPWPLHF	TGTGCCAGCAGCAAAATACCATGGCCCCTCCACTTT
-	few	TRBV4-1	TRBJ2-7	CASSQGGSTPYEQYF	TGCGCCAGCAGCCAAGGGGGGTCCACACCCTACGAGCAGTACTTC
TRBD1	-	TRBV30	TRBJ1-2	CAWTTGQGLYGYTF	TGTGCCTGGACCACCGGACAGGGCCTCTATGGCTACACCTTC
TRBD2	few	TRBV7-2	TRBJ2-7	CASSRTVGLAGTTYEQYF	TGTGCCAGCAGTCGAACCGTAGGACTAGCGGGTACTACCTACGAGCAGTACTTC
-	few	TRBV29-1	TRBJ2-3	CSVVDRSSTDTQYF	TGCAGCGTTGTTGACAGGTCTAGCACAGATACGCAGTATTTT
-	few	TRBV27	TRBJ2-7	CASSMGGYGEQYF	TGTGCCAGCAGTATGGGGGGATACGGCGAGCAGTACTTC
-	once	TRBV6-5	TRBJ1-2	CASRGESGGYTF	TGTGCCAGCAGAGGGGAAAGCGGTGGCTACACCTTC
-	-	TRBV12-3/TRBV12-4	TRBJ2-3	CASSWGAVRTDTQYF	TGTGCCAGCAGTTGGGGAGCGGTCCGCACAGATACGCAGTATTTT
-	-	TRBV7-9	TRBJ2-3	CASSNRDSHTDTQYF	TGTGCCAGCAGTAACCGGGACTCTCACACAGATACGCAGTATTTT
TRBD2	-	TRBV7-2	TRBJ2-7	CASSLGGASGTYEQYF	TGTGCCAGCAGCCTCGGGGGTGCTAGCGGAACCTACGAGCAGTACTTC
-	many	TRBV5-1	TRBJ2-7	CASSLGGDYEQYF	TGCGCCAGCAGCTTGGGGGGCGACTACGAGCAGTACTTC
-	-	TRBV20-1	TRBJ1-1	CSAREVGGGTEAFF	TGCAGTGCTAGAGAGGTGGGAGGGGGCACTGAAGCTTTCTTT
-	-	TRBV30	TRBJ1-2	CAWRAQGSYGYTF	TGTGCCTGGAGAGCCCAGGGGAGCTATGGCTACACCTTC
-	-	TRBV7-8	TRBJ2-7	CASSLDISREQYF	TGTGCCAGCAGCTTGGACATTAGTCGCGAGCAGTACTTC
-	-	TRBV12-3/TRBV12-4	TRBJ1-5	CASSLGPGQRGPQHF	TGTGCCAGCAGTTTAGGGCCGGGACAACGGGGTCCCCAGCATTTT
-	many	TRBV29-1	TRBJ2-2	CSVALADTGELFF	TGCAGCGTTGCACTCGCTGACACCGGGGAGCTGTTTTTT
-	-	TRBV29-1	TRBJ1-2	CSVEINYGYTF	TGCAGCGTTGAAATAAACTATGGCTACACCTTC
TRBD1	few	TRBV7-3	TRBJ2-2	CASSLGDRAGGELFF	TGTGCCAGCAGCTTGGGGGACAGGGCTGGCGGGGAGCTGTTTTTT
-	-	TRBV7-9	TRBJ2-7	CASSYQGSSYEQYF	TGTGCCAGCAGCTATCAGGGGAGCTCCTACGAGCAGTACTTC
-	-	TRBV27	TRBJ2-5	CASSLTPRLQETQYF	TGTGCCAGCAGTTTAACACCCAGGTTGCAAGAGACCCAGTACTTC
TRBD1	-	TRBV4-3	TRBJ1-5	CASSQDDRDNQPQHF	TGCGCCAGCAGCCAAGATGACAGGGATAATCAGCCCCAGCATTTT
-	-	TRBV6-1	TRBJ1-1	CASSERAPRTEAFF	TGTGCCAGCAGTGAGAGGGCCCCGCGGACTGAAGCTTTCTTT
-	few	TRBV7-9	TRBJ1-2	CASSLVAPVHGYTF	TGTGCCAGCAGCTTAGTCGCCCCGGTCCATGGCTACACCTTC
-	many	TRBV7-3	TRBJ1-1	CASSLIPGNTEAFF	TGTGCCAGCAGCTTAATCCCCGGGAACACTGAAGCTTTCTTT
TRBD2	-	TRBV14	TRBJ2-3	CASSQRRGYGDTQYF	TGTGCCAGCAGCCAACGGCGGGGGTACGGAGATACGCAGTATTTT
-	-	TRBV10-2	TRBJ2-7	CASSEGGFHEQYF	TGCGCCAGCAGTGAAGGGGGGTTCCACGAGCAGTACTTC
-	few	TRBV5-1	TRBJ1-1	CASSLGQGENTEAFF	TGCGCCAGCAGCTTGGGGCAGGGAGAAAACACTGAAGCTTTCTTT
TRBD1	-	TRBV20-1	TRBJ2-7	CSARDDRGFATYEQYF	TGCAGTGCTAGAGACGACAGGGGATTCGCGACCTACGAGCAGTACTTC
-	-	TRBV6-6	TRBJ1-5	CASSRTAGNQPQHF	TGTGCCAGCAGCCGGACAGCGGGGAATCAGCCCCAGCATTTT
-	-	TRBV5-1	TRBJ2-6	CASSLGTAPGANVLTF	TGCGCCAGCAGCTTGGGGACAGCTCCTGGGGCCAACGTCCTGACTTTC